The next 29 T cell receptor beta chains were all read from a single sample in a study of T cell responses to AZD1222 COVID-19 vaccine. The table came from immunoSEQ multiplex PCR; TCRdb's copy has only in-frame clones and leaves some out. Among 75,000 to 90,000 clones listed, roughly nine tenths were seen once. The source material was peripheral blood, sampled 28 days after the second AZD1222 dose. The source of these receptors is an adult who received the AZD1222 COVID-19 vaccine.

The gene calls are TRBV6-5 and TRBJ2-6; the match to TRBD2 covers 7 bases. The CDR3 is 13 amino acids. J was trimmed by 3 bases and V by 10 bases; bases with no gene match: 3. Germline lookup yields CDR1 MNHEY and CDR2 SVGAGI. CDR3 sequence reads: CAIIAGGANVLTF. The CDR3 DNA sequence: TGTGCCATCATAGCGGGTGGGGCCAACGTCCTGACTTTC.

This chain uses TRBV11-1 with TRBJ1-1; TRBD1 is a possible D gene (5 bases). The CDR3 loop spans 13 amino acids. Germline lookup yields CDR1 SGHAT and CDR2 FQDESV (reference sequence). The V and J ends lost 2 bases and 7 bases respectively, with 11 bases between them. The chain's CDR3 is CASSLTGGYEAFF. The CDR3 nucleotides read TGTGCCAGCAGCTTAACTGGGGGATATGAAGCTTTCTTT.

This clone has only one observation. J is TRBJ1-2 and V is TRBV12-1. TRBV12-1 is flagged as a pseudogene. This CDR3 has 18 residues. The CDR3 spells CASSFFPHQARPAYSYTF. DNA of the CDR3: TGTGCCAGCAGCTTTTTTCCCCACCAGGCGAGGCCAGCCTATAGCTACACCTTC.

The gene calls are TRBV30 and TRBJ2-2; 13 bases match TRBD2. From germline, CDR1 is GTSNPN and CDR2 SVGIG (reference sequence). The CDR3 is 18 residues long. V lost 4 bases, J lost 7 bases, and 15 bases stayed unmatched. Here the CDR3 reads CAWKEAPILAGGFGELFF. CDR3 nucleotides: TGTGCCTGGAAGGAAGCACCAATACTAGCGGGAGGGTTCGGGGAGCTGTTTTTT.

The chain's CDR3 is CASSSLGQAPSYEQYF. In DNA form, the CDR3 reads TGTGCCAGCAGTTCCCTAGGACAGGCACCCTCCTACGAGCAGTACTTC. This chain connects TRBV28 to TRBJ2-7; the match to TRBD1 covers 7 bases. Trimming at V came to 4 bases and at J to 0 bases, leaving 9 bases not matched to a gene. The CDR3 has 16 amino acids. Per the germline V gene, CDR1 is MDHEN and CDR2 is SYDVKM. Using reference TRBV28 and TRBJ2-7 for the parts outside the CDR3, the full variable domain is DVKVTQSSRYLVKRTGEKVFLECVQDMDHENMFWYRQDPGLGLRLIYFSYDVKMKEKGDIPEGYSVSREKKERFSLILESASTNQTSMYLCASSSLGQAPSYEQYFGPGTRLTVT.

This chain connects TRBV12-3 or TRBV12-4 to TRBJ1-1; no definite D call. CDR3 length equals 11 residues. V lost 6 bases, J lost 2 bases, and 4 bases lay in between. CDR3 residues: CASSVNTEAFF. The DNA for the CDR3 is TGTGCCAGCAGCGTCAACACTGAAGCTTTCTTT.

This chain uses TRBV27 with TRBJ2-1; 7 bases map to TRBD2. V lost 9 bases to trimming and J lost 4 bases; unmatched junction nucleotides: 9. Germline CDR1 is MNHEY and CDR2 is SMNVEV (reference sequence). The CDR3 is 14 amino acids. For the CDR3, the DNA is TGTGCCAGTTACGGAGCGGGAAGATACAATGAGCAGTTCTTC. Amino acids: CASYGAGRYNEQFF.

The genes are TRBV6-5 and TRBJ1-2; possible D gene TRBD1, 5 bases. The V gene's germline CDR1 is MNHEY and CDR2 SVGAGI. This CDR3 contains 14 residues. The V end was cut by 6 bases, the J end by 7 bases, with 18 bases between. The CDR3 loop is CASSPPGGTAGYTF. The CDR3, as DNA: TGTGCCAGCAGCCCCCCTGGGGGGACCGCTGGCTACACCTTC.

The chain carries TRBV28 and TRBJ2-1; either TRBD1 or TRBD2 may fit D (5 bases each). Looked up from germline, CDR1 is MDHEN and CDR2 is SYDVKM. The CDR3 spans 15 residues. V was clipped by 5 bases and J by 3 bases, with 14 bases between them. In DNA form, the CDR3 reads TGTGCCAGCAGTCCGCCGGGTGGGGGCTACAATGAGCAGTTCTTC. It yields the protein CASSPPGGGYNEQFF. The full variable domain, its missing parts supplied by reference TRBV28 and TRBJ2-1, is DVKVTQSSRYLVKRTGEKVFLECVQDMDHENMFWYRQDPGLGLRLIYFSYDVKMKEKGDIPEGYSVSREKKERFSLILESASTNQTSMYLCASSPPGGGYNEQFFGPGTRLTVL.

The chain combines TRBV2 with TRBJ2-4; D might be TRBD2 (5 bases). The CDR3 is 14 amino acids. Per the germline V gene, CDR1 is SNHLY and CDR2 is FYNNEI. V dropped 8 bases and J dropped 6 bases, with 17 bases sitting between them. CDR3 sequence reads: CASVGKTGSNIQYF. Here the CDR3 DNA reads TGTGCCAGCGTGGGTAAGACGGGATCAAACATTCAGTACTTC.

This chain connects TRBV7-7 to TRBJ2-1, with 14 bases identical to TRBD2. Trimming cost V 2 bases and J 6 bases; bases outside gene matches: 6. The CDR3 runs 17 residues. Germline loops: CDR1 SSHAT, CDR2 FNYEAQ (reference sequence). CDR3 in amino acids: CASSLPPGLAGVNEQFF. CDR3 nucleotide sequence: TGTGCCAGCAGCTTACCCCCGGGACTAGCGGGAGTCAATGAGCAGTTCTTC.

Only one count was recorded for this clone. This chain joins TRBV7-2 and TRBJ2-2; no reliable D call. The CDR3 loop spans 15 amino acids. V was cut by 1 base and J by 0 bases, with 6 bases left in between. Looked up from germline, CDR1 is SGHTA and CDR2 is FQGNSA. The CDR3 spells CASSLVAANTGELFF. CDR3 nucleotide sequence: TGTGCCAGCAGCTTAGTGGCAGCGAACACCGGGGAGCTGTTTTTT.

The rearrangement joins TRBV27 to TRBJ2-1; possibly TRBD2 for D (5 bases). The CDR3 spans 17 residues. The V gene lost 3 bases and the J gene lost 8 bases, with 23 bases spanning the gap. Per the germline V gene, CDR1 is MNHEY and CDR2 is SMNVEV (reference sequence). CDR3 in amino acids: CASSFTIHLASGDEQFF. The DNA for the CDR3 is TGTGCCAGCAGTTTCACTATACACCTAGCCTCGGGCGATGAGCAGTTCTTC.

The chain joins TRBV7-2 to TRBJ2-1; D is possibly TRBD2 (6 bases). This CDR3 comprises 15 residues. CDR1 is SGHTA, CDR2 FQGNSA, per germline. Between the trimmed V and J ends, which lost 10 bases and 2 bases, there was a span of 18 bases. The CDR3 loop is CAITPDLAAYNEQFF. The CDR3 DNA follows: TGTGCCATTACCCCCGACTTAGCGGCCTACAATGAGCAGTTCTTC.

The chain recombines TRBV27 with TRBJ1-5, with D possibly being TRBD1 (5 bases). Deletions cut 6 bases from V and 3 bases from J, with 12 bases between. The CDR3 runs to 14 residues. Germline CDR1 is MNHEY and CDR2 is SMNVEV (reference sequence). CDR3 amino acids: CASSPGLNNQPQHF. CDR3 coding DNA: TGTGCCAGCAGCCCGGGACTTAACAATCAGCCCCAGCATTTT.

The chain carries TRBV6-5 and TRBJ1-1, with a weak D call TRBD1 (5 bases). The V end lost 6 bases, the J end lost 1 base, and 9 bases lay between the germline ends. The CDR3 is made up of 13 amino acids. Germline loops: CDR1 MNHEY, CDR2 SVGAGI. In DNA, the CDR3 is TGTGCCAGCAGGGGGCTGGGGAACACTGAAGCTTTCTTT. It codes for CASRGLGNTEAFF.

The CDR3 DNA is TGTGCCAGCATCGTTACCCAGGGTGGCGGAAACACCATATATTTT. Amino acid sequence: CASIVTQGGGNTIYF. This rearrangement joins TRBV7-9 to TRBJ1-3; the D gene is possibly TRBD1 (5 bases). CDR1 SEHNR and CDR2 FQNEAQ come from the germline V gene (reference sequence). The V end was cut by 7 bases, the J end by 4 bases, with 17 bases between. This CDR3 is 15 amino acids long.

V gene TRBV19 combines with J gene TRBJ2-5; 9 positions agree with TRBD1. The CDR3 has 13 residues. The germline V gene has CDR1 LNHDA and CDR2 SQIVND (reference sequence). Trimming cost V 4 bases and J 4 bases; bases outside gene matches: 1. In DNA, the CDR3 is TGTGCCAGTAGTAGGGACAGGGCAGAGACCCAGTACTTC. As protein: CASSRDRAETQYF.

The rearrangement links TRBV4-1 to TRBJ1-1, with TRBD1 identical over 10 bases. Germline V gives CDR1 MGHRA, CDR2 YSYEKL. This CDR3 comprises 15 residues. Trimming at V came to 6 bases and at J to 7 bases, leaving 11 bases not matched to a gene. As DNA, the CDR3 is TGCGCCAGCAGTACGAGGGAGACAGGGGGCGGTGAAGCTTTCTTT. Translating gives CASSTRETGGGEAFF.

V usage is TRBV7-8 and J usage is TRBJ1-5, with 9 nucleotides matching TRBD1. CDR1 SGHVS and CDR2 FQNEAQ come from the germline V gene. The V and J ends lost 1 base and 1 base, in that order; junction bases with no gene match: 2. CDR3 length: 16 amino acids. The CDR3 DNA reads as TGTGCCAGCAGCTTAGTGGGACAGGGAAGCAATCAGCCCCAGCATTTT. Its protein product is CASSLVGQGSNQPQHF.

The gene calls are TRBV9 and TRBJ1-6; a weak D match, TRBD1 (5 bases). CDR1 SGDLS and CDR2 YYNGEE come from the germline V gene. This CDR3 contains 15 residues. V lost 0 bases and J 3 bases, leaving 7 bases between the germline ends. CDR3 protein: CASSVEGDYNSPLHF. CDR3 nucleotides: TGTGCCAGCAGCGTAGAAGGGGACTATAATTCACCCCTCCACTTT.

This chain uses TRBV15 with TRBJ1-3, with D possibly matching TRBD1 (6 bases). Germline V gives CDR1 LNHNV, CDR2 YYDKDF (reference sequence). This CDR3 comprises 17 residues. Trimming removed 6 bases from V and 0 bases from J, with 18 bases in between. CDR3 sequence: CATRPGGAEISGNTIYF. CDR3 bases: TGTGCCACCAGGCCTGGGGGCGCGGAAATCTCTGGAAACACCATATATTTT.

The CDR3, as DNA: TGTGCCGGGGGCTTTGGCACTGAAGCTTTCTTT. Translating gives CAGGFGTEAFF. V is TRBV10-3 and J is TRBJ1-1, with a weak D call TRBD1 (6 bases). CDR1 and CDR2 from the germline V gene are ENHRY and SYGVKD. The V and J ends lost 11 bases and 4 bases respectively, with 11 bases between them. The CDR3 is 11 residues long.

This clone was picked up one time. This chain joins TRBV6-2 or TRBV6-3 and TRBJ2-1; maybe TRBD1 (6 bases). The V gene lost 6 bases and the J gene lost 6 bases, with 21 bases spanning the gap. This CDR3 region has 16 residues. Germline loops: CDR1 MNHEY, CDR2 SVGEGT. The CDR3 bases are TGTGCCAGCAGCCAAGGGGGTGGGGCAATACCCAATGAGCAGTTCTTC. This sequence encodes CASSQGGGAIPNEQFF.

The V call is TRBV5-6, the J call TRBJ2-2, with 13 bases lining up with TRBD2. The CDR3 spans 15 residues. Per germline, CDR1 SGHDT and CDR2 YYEEEE. V lost 2 bases to trimming and J lost 6 bases; unmatched junction nucleotides: 1. In DNA form, the CDR3 reads TGTGCCAGCAGCTTCGGACTAGCGGGAGCCGGGGAGCTGTTTTTT. Translating it yields CASSFGLAGAGELFF.

The chain uses TRBV29-1 and TRBJ1-1; 12 bases match TRBD1. The CDR3 extends over 13 amino acids. With V trimmed by 3 bases and J by 10 bases, 6 bases remained unmatched. CDR1 and CDR2 from the germline V gene are SQVTM and ANQGSEA. CDR3 DNA: TGCAGCGTTGATGTGGGACAGGGGGCGGCAGCTTTCTTT. It is translated as CSVDVGQGAAAFF.

This CDR3 is CASSTRSSYNSPLHF. The CDR3 nucleotides read TGTGCCAGCAGCACAAGGAGCTCCTATAATTCACCCCTCCACTTT. V and J are TRBV5-8 and TRBJ1-6; unclear D gene. The germline gives CDR1 SGHTS, CDR2 YDEGEE. V was trimmed by 4 bases and J by 0 bases, leaving 8 bases between them. The CDR3 extends over 15 amino acids.

The chain links TRBV4-1 to TRBJ2-3, with a weak D call TRBD1 (5 bases). The CDR3 loop spans 15 amino acids. V was shortened by 1 base and J by 0 bases, with 8 bases between the two germline ends. Germline CDR1 MGHRA, CDR2 YSYEKL. In DNA, the CDR3 is TGCGCCAGCAGCCAAGGCAGGGTAAGCACAGATACGCAGTATTTT. This encodes CASSQGRVSTDTQYF.

J is TRBJ2-7 and V is TRBV30; 11 bases agree with TRBD2. Losses at the gene ends were 5 bases for V and 4 bases for J; bases not matched to a gene: 7. Per the germline V gene, CDR1 is GTSNPN and CDR2 is SVGIG (reference sequence). The CDR3 totals 14 residues. The CDR3 DNA reads TGTGCCTGGGGGAGACTAGCGGGAAGGTACGAGCAGTACTTC. Amino acid sequence: CAWGRLAGRYEQYF.